The table lists the clone carrying this T cell receptor beta chain with a few counts. The target antigen is unknown. The CDR3 covers 17 residues. V was trimmed by 7 bases and J by 5 bases, leaving 26 bases between them. The V gene's germline CDR1 is SEHNR and CDR2 FQNEAQ (reference sequence). TCRdb re-derived calls from the 5' RACE reads in MiXCR, one entry per CDR3 protein. This sample has approximately 580,000 distinct CDR3 sequences, with over 20% found just once. These data originate in a study of T-cell memory formation after mild COVID-19. Study conclusions and caveats: SARS-CoV-2 specificity of second-wave clones peaking day 37 was unconfirmed.

The chain links TRBV7-9 to TRBJ1-1; tentatively, D is TRBD1 (6 bases). This receptor was taken from an adult woman who had mild COVID-19 (a few samples of this study predate the infection). Cell type and time point are not known. Sequencing was done on a sample of PBMCs or a T cell subset sorted from them (not recorded which). The CDR3 nucleotides read TGTGCCAGCATTCGACAATCCCTCAGGGGATCGGGGACTGAAGCTTTCTTT. This sequence encodes CASIRQSLRGSGTEAFF. Complete variable domain (other parts from reference TRBV7-9 and TRBJ1-1): DTGVSQNPRHKITKRGQNVTFRCDPISEHNRLYWYRQTLGQGPEFLTYFQNEAQLEKSRLLSDRFSAERPKGSFSTLEIQRTEQGDSAMYLCASIRQSLRGSGTEAFFGQGTRLTVV.